This entry lists 8 T cell receptor beta chains sequenced from one sample in a study of spatial heterogeneity in lung cancer. The study, taken as a whole, reports: Tumors with more nonsynonymous mutations had more expanded intratumoral alpha and beta TCRs.

TCRdb redid the calling of the 5' RACE reads with MiXCR, one entry per CDR3 protein. The table has about 20,000 distinct CDR3 sequences, 5.8% seen once. These TCRs' antigens remain unknown. Time point: sample taken at primary tumor resection. The sequencing here drew on lung tumor tissue, taken at surgery. These receptors originate from a female donor with early-stage non-small cell lung cancer.

This clonotype was found a few times. This beta chain is off target for a library built for alpha chains, so its abundance means little. The chain uses TRBV5-1 and TRBJ2-2; D is uncertain. The V end was cut by 5 bases, the J end by 3 bases, with 8 bases between. In germline, CDR1 is SGHRS, CDR2 YFSETQ. CDR3 length equals 13 residues. CDR3 in amino acids: CASRASDTGELFF. The CDR3 coding sequence is TGCGCCAGCAGGGCTTCGGACACCGGGGAGCTGTTTTTT.

This clonotype appeared many times. This beta chain lies outside the target of a library built for alpha chains; its clone size means little. In DNA, the CDR3 is TGTGCCAGCCGTCAGGGGGCAAGTGGAAACACCATATATTTT. Its translation: CASRQGASGNTIYF. This chain links TRBV11-2 with TRBJ1-3; TRBD1 matches 8 bases. The CDR3 is 14 amino acids. J lost 3 bases, V lost 8 bases, and 6 bases had no gene match. The germline V gene has CDR1 SGHAT and CDR2 FQNNGV.

There are a few counts of this clonotype. The size of this beta chain means little, since it is a stray read in a library made for alpha chains. This chain joins TRBV3-1 and TRBJ2-1; D might be TRBD2 (5 bases). Germline assignment: CDR1 LGHDT and CDR2 YNNKEL (reference sequence). Trimming removed 1 base at V and 5 bases at J, with 18 bases between. The CDR3 covers 17 residues. The CDR3 nucleotides read TGTGCCAGCAGCCAAGCCAGTCATCTAGCAAGTAACAATGAGCAGTTCTTC. This gives the protein CASSQASHLASNNEQFF.

This clonotype was counted many times. This beta chain is a stray read from a library made for alpha chains; its abundance is not meaningful. V usage is TRBV27 and J usage is TRBJ1-1, with TRBD1 as a possible D gene (5 bases). Germline V lookup: CDR1 MNHEY, CDR2 SMNVEV (reference sequence). Trimming stripped 6 bases from V and 1 base from J, with 6 bases between. The CDR3 totals 12 residues. Here the CDR3 reads CASSDRNTEAFF. The DNA of the CDR3 is TGTGCCAGCAGCGACAGGAACACTGAAGCTTTCTTT.

This clonotype has ten or more counts. The library was designed around alpha chains, so this beta chain is a stray read whose abundance carries little weight. This chain uses TRBV29-1 with TRBJ1-3; D not certain. Trimming cost V 0 bases and J 7 bases, with 10 bases left between them. Germline V gene sequence: CDR1 SQVTM, CDR2 ANQGSEA. The CDR3 consists of 13 residues. This chain's CDR3 is CSVEETRANTIYF. Here the CDR3 DNA reads TGCAGCGTTGAAGAGACAAGGGCGAACACCATATATTTT.

To note about this clonotype: For a library built for alpha chains, this beta chain is a stray read; little rests on its size. The V gene is TRBV5-1, the J gene TRBJ2-3; 7 positions agree with TRBD1. This CDR3 is built from 15 residues. J lost 2 bases, V lost 0 bases, and 3 bases had no gene match. Germline values: CDR1 SGHRS, CDR2 YFSETQ. This CDR3 is CASSLGGQNTDTQYF. CDR3 sequence (DNA): TGCGCCAGCAGCTTGGGGGGACAGAACACAGATACGCAGTATTTT.

This clonotype appeared a few times. Since the library was made to target alpha chains, this beta chain is a stray read and its abundance is not meaningful. This chain connects TRBV20-1 to TRBJ1-5; TRBD1 matches at 12 bases. The CDR3 is 17 amino acids. Germline CDR1 is DFQATT and CDR2 is SNEGSKA (reference sequence). With V trimmed by 1 base and J by 2 bases, 6 bases remained unmatched. CDR3 in amino acids: CSARARDRGLGNQPQHF. Written as DNA, the CDR3 is TGCAGTGCTAGAGCCCGGGACAGGGGGCTTGGCAATCAGCCCCAGCATTTT.

Remarks on this clonotype: In a library made to pick up alpha chains, this beta chain is a stray read with a size that means little. This chain connects TRBV7-9 to TRBJ2-3; 8 nucleotides match TRBD1. Germline lookup yields CDR1 SEHNR and CDR2 FQNEAQ (reference sequence). The V and J ends lost 5 bases and 4 bases, in that order; junction bases with no gene match: 5. This CDR3 spans 14 amino acids. The DNA of the CDR3 is TGTGCCAGCAGCAAAGACAGGGGCCCAGATACGCAGTATTTT. It translates to CASSKDRGPDTQYF.